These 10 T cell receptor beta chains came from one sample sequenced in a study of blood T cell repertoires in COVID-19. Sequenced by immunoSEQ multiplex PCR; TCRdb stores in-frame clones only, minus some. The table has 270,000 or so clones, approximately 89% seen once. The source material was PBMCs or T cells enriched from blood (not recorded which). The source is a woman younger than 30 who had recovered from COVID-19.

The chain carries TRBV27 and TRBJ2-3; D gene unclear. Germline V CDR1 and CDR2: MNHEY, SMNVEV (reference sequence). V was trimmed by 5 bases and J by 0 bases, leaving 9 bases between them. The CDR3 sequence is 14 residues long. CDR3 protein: CASSPGTSTDTQYF. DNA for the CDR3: TGTGCCAGCAGTCCAGGTACTAGCACAGATACGCAGTATTTT.

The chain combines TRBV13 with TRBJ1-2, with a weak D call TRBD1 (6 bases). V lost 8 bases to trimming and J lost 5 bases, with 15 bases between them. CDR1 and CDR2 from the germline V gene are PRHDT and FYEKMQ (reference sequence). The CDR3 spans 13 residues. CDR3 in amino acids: CASLLRGGYGYTF. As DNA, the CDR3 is TGTGCCAGCCTACTAAGGGGGGGTTATGGCTACACCTTC.

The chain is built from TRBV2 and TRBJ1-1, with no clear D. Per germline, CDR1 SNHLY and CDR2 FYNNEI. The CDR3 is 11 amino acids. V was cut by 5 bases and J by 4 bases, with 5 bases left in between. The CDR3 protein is CASSYRTEAFF. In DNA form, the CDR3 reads TGTGCCAGCAGTTATCGCACTGAAGCTTTCTTT. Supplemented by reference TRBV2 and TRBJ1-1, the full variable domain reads EPEVTQTPSHQVTQMGQEVILRCVPISNHLYFYWYRQILGQKVEFLVSFYNNEISEKSEIFDDQFSVERPDGSNFTLKIRSTKLEDSAMYFCASSYRTEAFFGQGTRLTVV.

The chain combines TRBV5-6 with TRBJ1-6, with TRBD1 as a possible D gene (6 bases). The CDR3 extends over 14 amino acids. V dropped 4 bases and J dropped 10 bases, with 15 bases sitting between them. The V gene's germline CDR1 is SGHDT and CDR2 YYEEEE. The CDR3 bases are TGTGCCAGCAGCACCGGACAGACCTCGTCACCCCTCCACTTT. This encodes CASSTGQTSSPLHF.

CDR3 coding DNA: TGTGCCAGCAGCCAAGAGGGTCGGGCCTACAATGAGCAGTTCTTC. Translation gives CASSQEGRAYNEQFF. The chain carries TRBV3-1 (or the pseudogene TRBV3-2) and TRBJ2-1; D unresolved. Germline lookup yields CDR1 LGHDT and CDR2 YNNKEL (reference sequence). This CDR3 has 15 residues. Trimming took off 0 bases at V and 2 bases at J, with 8 bases between the two ends.

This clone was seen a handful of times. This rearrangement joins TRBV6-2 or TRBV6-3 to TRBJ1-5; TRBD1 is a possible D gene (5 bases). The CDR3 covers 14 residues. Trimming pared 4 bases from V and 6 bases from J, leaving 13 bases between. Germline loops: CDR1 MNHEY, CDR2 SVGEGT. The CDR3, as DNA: TGTGCCAGCAGTTGGTCCAGGGAGGCTCAGCCCCAGCATTTT. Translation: CASSWSREAQPQHF.

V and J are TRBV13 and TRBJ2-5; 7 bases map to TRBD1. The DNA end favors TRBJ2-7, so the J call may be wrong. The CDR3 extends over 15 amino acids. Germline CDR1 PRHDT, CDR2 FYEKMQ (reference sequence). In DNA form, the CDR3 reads TGTGCCAGCAGCTTAGCAAATGACTGGGACAGCGAGCAGTACTTC. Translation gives CASSLANDWDSEQYF.

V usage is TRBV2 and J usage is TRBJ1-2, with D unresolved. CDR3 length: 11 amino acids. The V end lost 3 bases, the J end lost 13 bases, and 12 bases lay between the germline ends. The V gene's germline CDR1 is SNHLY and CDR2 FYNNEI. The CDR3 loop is CASSDVRYSTF. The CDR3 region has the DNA TGTGCCAGCAGTGACGTCAGGTACTCCACCTTC.

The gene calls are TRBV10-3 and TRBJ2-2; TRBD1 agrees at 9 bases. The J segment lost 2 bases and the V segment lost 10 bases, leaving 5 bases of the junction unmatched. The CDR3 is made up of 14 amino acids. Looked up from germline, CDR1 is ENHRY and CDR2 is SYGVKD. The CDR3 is CATNRGQNTGELFF. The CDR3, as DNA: TGTGCCACCAACAGGGGGCAAAACACCGGGGAGCTGTTTTTT.

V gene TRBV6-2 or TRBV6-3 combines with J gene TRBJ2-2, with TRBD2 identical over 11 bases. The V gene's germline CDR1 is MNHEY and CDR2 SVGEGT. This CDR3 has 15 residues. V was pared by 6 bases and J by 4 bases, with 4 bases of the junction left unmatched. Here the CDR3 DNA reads TGTGCCAGCAGCATAGCGGGGGGGCGCACCGGGGAGCTGTTTTTT. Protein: CASSIAGGRTGELFF.